Listed below are T cell receptor beta chains from one sample, sequenced in a study of blood T cell repertoires in COVID-19. Generated by immunoSEQ multiplex PCR, the TCRdb table keeps only in-frame clones and is missing some. The repertoire has roughly 250,000 clones, roughly 93% of them found once; the top ten carry about 2.5%. Sequencing was carried out using PBMCs or T cells enriched from blood (not recorded which). Receptors originate from a woman aged 40 to 50 with acute COVID-19. Each CDR3 is given with its conserved first and last residue. A D gene is named only where the DNA matches it firmly. Size values are once, few and many counts, or a class for expanded clones, and some rows have none.

V	J	D	size	CDR3	DNA
TRBV14	TRBJ2-7	-	-	CASSPRNRTYEQYF	TGTGCCAGCAGCCCCCGGAACAGAACCTACGAGCAGTACTTC
TRBV30	TRBJ2-7	-	-	CAWSLDYKYEQYF	TGTGCCTGGAGCCTGGACTATAAATACGAGCAGTACTTC
TRBV7-6	TRBJ2-2	TRBD2	-	CASSIRLAGGTGELFF	TGTGCCAGCAGCATCCGACTAGCGGGAGGCACCGGGGAGCTGTTTTTT
TRBV20-1	TRBJ1-5	TRBD1	-	CSASPTGGRSQPQHF	TGCAGTGCTAGTCCTACAGGGGGCCGTAGTCAGCCCCAGCATTTT
TRBV2	TRBJ2-3	TRBD2	-	CASSEAGTSGWDTQYF	TGTGCCAGCAGTGAAGCGGGGACTAGCGGGTGGGATACGCAGTATTTT
TRBV29-1	TRBJ2-5	-	-	CSVDQGREAQYF	TGCAGCGTTGATCAGGGAAGAGAGGCCCAGTACTTC
TRBV9	TRBJ2-7	-	-	CASSEPNPPYEQYF	TGTGCCAGCAGCGAGCCAAATCCACCCTACGAGCAGTACTTC
TRBV28	TRBJ1-1	TRBD1	-	CASSPGDRGRSTEAFF	TGTGCCAGCAGTCCGGGGGACAGGGGGCGCAGCACTGAAGCTTTCTTT
TRBV21-1	TRBJ1-2	-	-	CASSTGTGNYGYTF	TGTGCCAGCAGCACCGGGACAGGGAATTATGGCTACACCTTC
TRBV5-3	TRBJ2-1	TRBD2	-	CARSYPGLAGAPGQFF	TGTGCCAGAAGCTACCCGGGACTAGCGGGGGCCCCGGGGCAGTTCTTC
TRBV9	TRBJ2-7	-	-	CASSPGSSSYEQYF	TGTGCCAGCAGCCCGGGGAGTAGCTCCTACGAGCAGTACTTC
TRBV25-1	TRBJ2-7	TRBD1	few	CASSEPGTGKYEQYF	TGTGCCAGCAGTGAACCTGGGACAGGGAAATACGAGCAGTACTTC